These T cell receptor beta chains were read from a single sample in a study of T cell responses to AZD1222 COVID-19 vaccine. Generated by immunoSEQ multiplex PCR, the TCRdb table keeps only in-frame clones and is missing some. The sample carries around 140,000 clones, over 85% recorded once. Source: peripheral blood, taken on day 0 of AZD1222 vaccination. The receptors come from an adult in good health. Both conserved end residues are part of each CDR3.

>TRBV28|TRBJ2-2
CASSLSSGGTGELFF
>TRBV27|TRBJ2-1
CASSLSYQRDNEQFF
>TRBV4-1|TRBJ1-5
CASSLYLGTAGNNQPQHF
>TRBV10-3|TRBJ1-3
CAISQDGSGNTIYF
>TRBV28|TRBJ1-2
CAISVAGSIGYTF
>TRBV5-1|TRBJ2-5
CASSLGSTLETQYF
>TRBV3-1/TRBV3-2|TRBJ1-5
CASSLGLSNQPQHF
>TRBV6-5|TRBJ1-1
CASSYEMWSPEAFF
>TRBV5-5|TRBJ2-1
CASSPRGGRNEQFF
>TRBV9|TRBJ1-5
CASSPGRSNQPQHF
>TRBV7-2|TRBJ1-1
CASSLGSGMNTEAFF
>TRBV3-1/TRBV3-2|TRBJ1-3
CASSQGTAPSGNTIYF
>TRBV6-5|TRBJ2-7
CASRSVAETYEQYF
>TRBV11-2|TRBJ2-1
CASSLEWEQFF
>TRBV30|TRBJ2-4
CAQVTYLAKNIQYF
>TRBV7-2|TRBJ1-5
CASSLVAGSNQPQHF
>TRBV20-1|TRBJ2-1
CSASVTSGRNEQFF
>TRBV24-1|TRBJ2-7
CATSDYNSGSPYEQYF
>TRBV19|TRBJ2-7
CASGEFAHSYEQYF
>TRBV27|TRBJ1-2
CASRDTGGVGGYTF
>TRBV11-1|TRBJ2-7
CASRDRGVEQYF
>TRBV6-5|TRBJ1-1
CASSLGGGQGEAFF
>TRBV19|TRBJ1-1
CASSLGPEAFF
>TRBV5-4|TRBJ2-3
CASSMGLAGSTDTQYF
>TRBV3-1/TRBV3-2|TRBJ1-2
CASSQGRISNYGYTF
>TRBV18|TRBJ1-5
CASSSDTGLDQPQHF
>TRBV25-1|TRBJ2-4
CASSESGGKNIQYF
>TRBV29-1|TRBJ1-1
CSVRGIVNTEAFF
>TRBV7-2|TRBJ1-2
CASSSYRGPNYGYTF
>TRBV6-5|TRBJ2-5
CASTQGRGREETQYF
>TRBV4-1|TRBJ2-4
CASSNWTWGHKNIQYF
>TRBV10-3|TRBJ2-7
CAISLDTPPGAYEQYF
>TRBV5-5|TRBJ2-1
CASSRLAGGTDEQFF
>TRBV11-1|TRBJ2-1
CASSPGTGDVYEQFF
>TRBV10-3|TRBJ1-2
CAISEQGLYGYTF
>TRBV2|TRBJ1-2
CASSPTEVDYGYTF
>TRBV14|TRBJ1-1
CASSAPQGGKAEAFF
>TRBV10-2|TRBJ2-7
CASSDRQGGYEQYF
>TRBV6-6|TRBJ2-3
CASSLISGTTDTQYF
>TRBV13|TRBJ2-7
CASSLYWRQDEQYF
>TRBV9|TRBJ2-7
CASSPGTRDYEQYF
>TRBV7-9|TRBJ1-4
CASSPGRANEKLFF
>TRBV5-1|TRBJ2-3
CASSGGTSGSNF
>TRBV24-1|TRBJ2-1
CATSSTAGVGGYNEQFF
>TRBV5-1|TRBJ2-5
CASSRGTSEEQETQYF
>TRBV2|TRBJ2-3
CASIYSASTDTQYF